Listed here is a single T cell receptor beta chain. Germline loops: CDR1 SGHNT, CDR2 YENEEA. The V gene lost 5 bases and the J gene lost 0 bases, with 15 bases spanning the gap. The CDR3 spans 16 residues. This sample is drawn from a study of shared clonotypes between healthy human individuals. Assay used: immunoSEQ multiplex PCR; TCRdb lists only in-frame clones, some missing. The sample records 1.6 million or so clones, 98% being singletons. The sequence derives from a man younger than 40 in good health. Sequenced: naive CD4+ T cells sorted from blood. Subset indicated: CD45RA+ positively selected. V usage is TRBV11-3 and J usage is TRBJ2-3; TRBD1 might be the D (5 bases). DNA for the CDR3: TGTGCCAGCAGCCCCCGGACAAAGAGTAGCACAGATACGCAGTATTTT. Protein product: CASSPRTKSSTDTQYF.